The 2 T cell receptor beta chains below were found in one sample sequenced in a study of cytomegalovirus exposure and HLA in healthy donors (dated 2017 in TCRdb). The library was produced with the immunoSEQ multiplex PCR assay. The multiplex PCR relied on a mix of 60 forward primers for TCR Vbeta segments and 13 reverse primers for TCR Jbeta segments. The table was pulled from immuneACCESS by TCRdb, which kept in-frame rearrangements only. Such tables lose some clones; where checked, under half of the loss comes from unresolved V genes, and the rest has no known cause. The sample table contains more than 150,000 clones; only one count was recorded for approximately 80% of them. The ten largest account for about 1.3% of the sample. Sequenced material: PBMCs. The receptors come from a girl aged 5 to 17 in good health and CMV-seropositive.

The CDR3 DNA reads TGTGCCAGCAGCTTATCTTTGGGGCGTGAGCAGTTCTTC. Amino acid sequence: CASSLSLGREQFF. The chain has TRBV7-2 and TRBJ2-1; maybe TRBD1 (5 bases). Trimming took off 2 bases at V and 9 bases at J, with 11 bases between the two ends. CDR3 size: 13 residues. The germline V gene encodes CDR1 SGHTA and CDR2 FQGNSA.

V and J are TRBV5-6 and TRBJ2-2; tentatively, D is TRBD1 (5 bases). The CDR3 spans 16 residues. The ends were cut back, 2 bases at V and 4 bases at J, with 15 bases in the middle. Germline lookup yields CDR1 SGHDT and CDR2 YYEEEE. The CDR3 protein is CASSFGALISTGELFF. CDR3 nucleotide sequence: TGTGCCAGCAGCTTTGGGGCGCTTATTAGCACCGGGGAGCTGTTTTTT.